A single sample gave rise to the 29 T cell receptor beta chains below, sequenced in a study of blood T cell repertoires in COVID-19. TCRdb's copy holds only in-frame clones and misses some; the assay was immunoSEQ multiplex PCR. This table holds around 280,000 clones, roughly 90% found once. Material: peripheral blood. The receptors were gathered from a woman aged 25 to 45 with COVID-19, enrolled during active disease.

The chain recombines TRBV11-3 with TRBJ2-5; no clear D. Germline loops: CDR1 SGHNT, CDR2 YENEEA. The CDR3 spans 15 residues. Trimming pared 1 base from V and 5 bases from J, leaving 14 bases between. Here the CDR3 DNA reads TGTGCCAGCAGCTTAGGACTGACCAGTGAGGAGACCCAGTACTTC. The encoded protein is CASSLGLTSEETQYF.

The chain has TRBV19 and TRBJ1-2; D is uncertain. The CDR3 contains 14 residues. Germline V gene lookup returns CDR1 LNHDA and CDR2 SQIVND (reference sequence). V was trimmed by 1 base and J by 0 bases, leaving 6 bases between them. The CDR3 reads CASSIGSPNYGYTF. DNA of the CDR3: TGTGCCAGTAGTATAGGGAGCCCTAACTATGGCTACACCTTC. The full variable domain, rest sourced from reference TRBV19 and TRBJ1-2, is DGGITQSPKYLFRKEGQNVTLSCEQNLNHDAMYWYRQDPGQGLRLIYYSQIVNDFQKGDIAEGYSVSREKKESFPLTVTSAQKNPTAFYLCASSIGSPNYGYTFGSGTRLTVV.

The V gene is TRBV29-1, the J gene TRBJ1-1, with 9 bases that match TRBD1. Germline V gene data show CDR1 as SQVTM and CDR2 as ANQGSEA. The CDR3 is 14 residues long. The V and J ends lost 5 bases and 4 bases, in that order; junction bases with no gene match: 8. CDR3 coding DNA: TGCAGCGTTTCGACAGGGGGGCTGGTCACTGAAGCTTTCTTT. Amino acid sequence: CSVSTGGLVTEAFF.

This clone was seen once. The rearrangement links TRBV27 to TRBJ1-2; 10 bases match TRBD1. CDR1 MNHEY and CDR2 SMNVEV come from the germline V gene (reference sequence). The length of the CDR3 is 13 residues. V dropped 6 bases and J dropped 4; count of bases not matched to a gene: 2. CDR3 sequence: CASSWTGGYGYTF. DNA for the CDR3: TGTGCCAGCAGCTGGACAGGGGGCTATGGCTACACCTTC.

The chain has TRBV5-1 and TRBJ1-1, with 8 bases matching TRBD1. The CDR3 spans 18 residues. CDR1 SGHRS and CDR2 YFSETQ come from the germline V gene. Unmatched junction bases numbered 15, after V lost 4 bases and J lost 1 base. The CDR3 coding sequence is TGCGCCAGCAGCAGAAACTCGGACAGGGAGCTACCGAACACTGAAGCTTTCTTT. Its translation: CASSRNSDRELPNTEAFF. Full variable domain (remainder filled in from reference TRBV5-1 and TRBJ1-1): KAGVTQTPRYLIKTRGQQVTLSCSPISGHRSVSWYQQTPGQGLQFLFEYFSETQRNKGNFPGRFSGRQFSNSRSEMNVSTLELGDSALYLCASSRNSDRELPNTEAFFGQGTRLTVV.

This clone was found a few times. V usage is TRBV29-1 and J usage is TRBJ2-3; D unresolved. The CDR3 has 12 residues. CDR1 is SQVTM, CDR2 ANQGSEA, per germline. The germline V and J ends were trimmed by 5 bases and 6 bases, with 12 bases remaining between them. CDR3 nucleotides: TGCAGCGTTCACCCTACCGCGGATACGCAGTATTTT. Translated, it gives CSVHPTADTQYF.

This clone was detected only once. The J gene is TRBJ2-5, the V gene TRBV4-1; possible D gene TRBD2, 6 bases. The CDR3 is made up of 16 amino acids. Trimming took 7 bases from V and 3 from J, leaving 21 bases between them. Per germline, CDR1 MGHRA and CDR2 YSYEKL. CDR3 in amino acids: CASTLSGATSKETQYF. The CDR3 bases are TGCGCCAGCACCCTTAGCGGCGCGACGTCAAAAGAGACCCAGTACTTC.

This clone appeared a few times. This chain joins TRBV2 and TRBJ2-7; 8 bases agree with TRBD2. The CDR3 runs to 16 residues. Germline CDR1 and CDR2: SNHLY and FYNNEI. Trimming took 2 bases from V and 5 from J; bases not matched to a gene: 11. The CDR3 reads CASSETPREGGNEQYF. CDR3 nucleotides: TGTGCCAGCAGTGAAACCCCCCGGGAGGGAGGGAACGAGCAGTACTTC.

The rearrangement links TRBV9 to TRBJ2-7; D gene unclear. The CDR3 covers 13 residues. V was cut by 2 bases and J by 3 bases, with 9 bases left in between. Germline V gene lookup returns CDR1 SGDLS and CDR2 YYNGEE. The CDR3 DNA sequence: TGTGCCAGCAGCGTTGGCGAGGACTACGAGCAGTACTTC. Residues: CASSVGEDYEQYF. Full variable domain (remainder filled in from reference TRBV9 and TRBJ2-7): DSGVTQTPKHLITATGQRVTLRCSPRSGDLSVYWYQQSLDQGLQFLIQYYNGEERAKGNILERFSAQQFPDLHSELNLSSLELGDSALYFCASSVGEDYEQYFGPGTRLTVT.

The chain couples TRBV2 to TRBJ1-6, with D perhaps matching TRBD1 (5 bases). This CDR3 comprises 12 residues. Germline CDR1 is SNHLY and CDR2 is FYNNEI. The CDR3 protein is CVIGVHNSPLHF. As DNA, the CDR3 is TGTGTCATAGGGGTGCATAATTCACCCCTCCACTTT.

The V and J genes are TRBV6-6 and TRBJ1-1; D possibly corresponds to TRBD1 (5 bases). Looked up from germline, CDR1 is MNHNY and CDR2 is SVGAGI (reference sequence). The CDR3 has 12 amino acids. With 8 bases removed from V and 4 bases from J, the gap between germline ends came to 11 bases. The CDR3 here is CASRGVLTEAFF. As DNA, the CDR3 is TGTGCCAGCCGGGGGGTACTCACTGAAGCTTTCTTT.

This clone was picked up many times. The CDR3 here is CASSSIGTGDYEQYF. CDR3 bases: TGTGCCAGCAGCTCAATAGGGACGGGGGACTACGAGCAGTACTTC. This chain connects TRBV4-2 to TRBJ2-7; maybe TRBD2 (6 bases). CDR1 is LGHNA, CDR2 YNFKEQ, per germline. CDR3 size: 15 residues. The V gene lost 5 bases and the J gene lost 3 bases, with 17 bases spanning the gap.

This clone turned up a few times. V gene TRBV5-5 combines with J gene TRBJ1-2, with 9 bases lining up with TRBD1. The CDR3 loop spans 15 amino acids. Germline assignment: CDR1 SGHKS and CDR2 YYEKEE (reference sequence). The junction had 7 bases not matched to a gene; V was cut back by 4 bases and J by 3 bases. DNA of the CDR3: TGTGCCAGCAGCCCCGGGACAGGGCCGCACTATGGCTACACCTTC. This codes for CASSPGTGPHYGYTF.

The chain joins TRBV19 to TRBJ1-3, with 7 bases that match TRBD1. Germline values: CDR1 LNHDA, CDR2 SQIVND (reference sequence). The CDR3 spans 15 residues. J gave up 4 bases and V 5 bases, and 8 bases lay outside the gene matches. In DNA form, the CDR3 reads TGTGCCAGTAGTCCCTCCGACAGGGCCGGAAACACCATATATTTT. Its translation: CASSPSDRAGNTIYF.

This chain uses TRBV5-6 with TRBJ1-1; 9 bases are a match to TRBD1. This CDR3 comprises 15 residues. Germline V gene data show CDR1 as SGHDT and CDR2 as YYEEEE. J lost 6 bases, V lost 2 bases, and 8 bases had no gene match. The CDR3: CASSLGTGPSPEAFF. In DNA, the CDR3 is TGTGCCAGCAGCTTAGGGACAGGGCCTTCCCCTGAAGCTTTCTTT.

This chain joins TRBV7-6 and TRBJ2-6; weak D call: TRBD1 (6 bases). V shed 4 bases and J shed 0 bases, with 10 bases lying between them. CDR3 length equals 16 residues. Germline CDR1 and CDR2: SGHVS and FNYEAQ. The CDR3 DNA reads TGTGCCAGCAGCTCTACAGGGCCCTCTGGGGCCAACGTCCTGACTTTC. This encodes CASSSTGPSGANVLTF.

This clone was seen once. The CDR3 DNA reads TGTGCCAGCTCACGGGACAGCTCGAGGTACAATGAGCAGTTCTTC. It translates to CASSRDSSRYNEQFF. This chain links TRBV18 with TRBJ2-1; 7 bases match TRBD1. CDR3 length equals 15 residues. The germline V gene encodes CDR1 KGHSH and CDR2 LQKENI. With V trimmed by 4 bases and J by 4 bases, 7 bases remained unmatched.

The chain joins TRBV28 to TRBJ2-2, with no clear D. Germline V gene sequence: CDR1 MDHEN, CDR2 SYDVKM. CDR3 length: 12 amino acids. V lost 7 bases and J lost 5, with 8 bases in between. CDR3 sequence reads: CASTWATGELFF. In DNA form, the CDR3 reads TGTGCCAGCACCTGGGCTACCGGGGAGCTGTTTTTT.

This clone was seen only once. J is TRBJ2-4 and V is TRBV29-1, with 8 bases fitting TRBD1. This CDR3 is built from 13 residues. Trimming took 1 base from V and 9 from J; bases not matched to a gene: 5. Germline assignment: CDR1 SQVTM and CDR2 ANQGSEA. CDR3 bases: TGCAGCGTTGAAGCTACAGGGGGGCGCATTCAGTACTTC. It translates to CSVEATGGRIQYF.

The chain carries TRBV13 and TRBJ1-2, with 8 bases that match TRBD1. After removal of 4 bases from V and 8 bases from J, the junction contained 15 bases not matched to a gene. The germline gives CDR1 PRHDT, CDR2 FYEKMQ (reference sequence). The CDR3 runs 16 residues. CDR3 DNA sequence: TGTGCCAGCAGCTCCCCGGGCCAGGGGGCTATTTTGGGCTACACCTTC. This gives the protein CASSSPGQGAILGYTF. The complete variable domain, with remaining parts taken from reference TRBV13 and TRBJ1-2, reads AAGVIQSPRHLIKEKRETATLKCYPIPRHDTVYWYQQGPGQDPQFLISFYEKMQSDKGSIPDRFSAQQFSDYHSELNMSSLELGDSALYFCASSSPGQGAILGYTFGSGTRLTVV.

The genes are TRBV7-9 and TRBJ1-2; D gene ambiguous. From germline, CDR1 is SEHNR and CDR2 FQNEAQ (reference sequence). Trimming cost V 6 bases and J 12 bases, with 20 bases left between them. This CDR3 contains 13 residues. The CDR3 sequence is CASSQDGVSLDTF. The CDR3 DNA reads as TGTGCCAGCAGTCAGGACGGGGTCTCTCTAGACACCTTC.

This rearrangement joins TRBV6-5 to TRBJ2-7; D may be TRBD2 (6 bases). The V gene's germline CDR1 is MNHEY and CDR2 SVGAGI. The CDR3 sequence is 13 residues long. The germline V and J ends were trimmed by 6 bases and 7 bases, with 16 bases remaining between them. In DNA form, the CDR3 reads TGTGCCAGCAGGCGGGGCAGGGTGATGGAGCAGTACTTC. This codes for CASRRGRVMEQYF.

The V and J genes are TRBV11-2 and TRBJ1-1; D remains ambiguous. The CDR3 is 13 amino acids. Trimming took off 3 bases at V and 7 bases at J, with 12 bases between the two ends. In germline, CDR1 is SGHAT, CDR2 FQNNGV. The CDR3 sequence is CASSFQSLGEAFF. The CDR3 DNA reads TGTGCCAGCAGCTTCCAATCTCTAGGTGAAGCTTTCTTT. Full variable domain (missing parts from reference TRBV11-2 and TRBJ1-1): EAGVAQSPRYKIIEKRQSVAFWCNPISGHATLYWYQQILGQGPKLLIQFQNNGVVDDSQLPKDRFSAERLKGVDSTLKIQPAKLEDSAVYLCASSFQSLGEAFFGQGTRLTVV.

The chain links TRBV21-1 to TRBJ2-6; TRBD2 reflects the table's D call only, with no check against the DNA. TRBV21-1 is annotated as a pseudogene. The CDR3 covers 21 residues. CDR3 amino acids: CASSPRITVRNIESGANVLTF. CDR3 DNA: TGTGCCAGCAGCCCTCGAATTACGGTGAGGAATATTGAGTCTGGGGCCAACGTCCTGACTTTC.

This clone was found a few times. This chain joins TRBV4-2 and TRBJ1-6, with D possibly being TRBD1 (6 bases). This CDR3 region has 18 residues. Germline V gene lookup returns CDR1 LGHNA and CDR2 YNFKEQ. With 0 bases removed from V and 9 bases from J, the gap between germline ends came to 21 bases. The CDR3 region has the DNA TGTGCCAGCAGCCAAGACAGGGGTCAGGTGTGGGGGGGTTCACCCCTCCACTTT. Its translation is CASSQDRGQVWGGSPLHF.

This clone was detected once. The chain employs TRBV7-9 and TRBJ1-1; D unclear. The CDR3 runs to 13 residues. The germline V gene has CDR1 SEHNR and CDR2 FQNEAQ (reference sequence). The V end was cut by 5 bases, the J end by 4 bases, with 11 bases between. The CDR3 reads CASSPGVITEAFF. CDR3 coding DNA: TGTGCCAGCAGCCCAGGTGTAATCACTGAAGCTTTCTTT. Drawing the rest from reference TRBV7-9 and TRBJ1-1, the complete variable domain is DTGVSQNPRHKITKRGQNVTFRCDPISEHNRLYWYRQTLGQGPEFLTYFQNEAQLEKSRLLSDRFSAERPKGSFSTLEIQRTEQGDSAMYLCASSPGVITEAFFGQGTRLTVV.

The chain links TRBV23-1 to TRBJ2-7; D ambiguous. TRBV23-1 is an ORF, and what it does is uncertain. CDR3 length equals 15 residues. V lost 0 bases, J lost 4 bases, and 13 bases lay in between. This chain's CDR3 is CASSQSPDLGYEQYF. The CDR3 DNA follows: TGCGCCAGCAGTCAATCGCCCGATCTCGGTTACGAGCAGTACTTC.

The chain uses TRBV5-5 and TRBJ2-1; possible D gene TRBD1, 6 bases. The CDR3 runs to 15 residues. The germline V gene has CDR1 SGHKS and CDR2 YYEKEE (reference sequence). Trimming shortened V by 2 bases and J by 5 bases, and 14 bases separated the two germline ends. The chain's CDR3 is CASSLTGQLNNEQFF. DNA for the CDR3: TGTGCCAGCAGCTTAACAGGGCAACTGAACAATGAGCAGTTCTTC.

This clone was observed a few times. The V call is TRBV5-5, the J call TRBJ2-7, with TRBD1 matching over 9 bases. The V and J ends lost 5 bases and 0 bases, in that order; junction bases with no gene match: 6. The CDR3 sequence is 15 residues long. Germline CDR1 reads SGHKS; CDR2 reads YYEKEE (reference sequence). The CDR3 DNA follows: TGTGCCAGCAGTCCACAGGGGGCCCTCTCCTACGAGCAGTACTTC. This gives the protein CASSPQGALSYEQYF.